One TCR beta chain is described in this entry. Its antigen is unidentified. The data were produced by immunoSEQ multiplex PCR, yet TCRdb's version contains in-frame clones alone and is incomplete. The sample includes roughly 21,000 clones, around 87% of them seen just once. These data originate in a study of chemoradiotherapy in HPV16-positive cancers. Whole-study findings and limits: In HPV16-positive patients, HPV-responsive T-cell expansion tracked better recurrence-free survival. Candidate HPV-specific clones and E7-related TCR motifs grew in tumor during treatment. HPV-specific T cells were functionally defined from only two HPV16-positive patients.

This sequence originates from a human donor with HPV-associated anogenital cancer. The sequencing here drew on blood, taken from a patient who underwent chemoradiotherapy.

CDR3 sequence: CASATMGDTQYF. The CDR3, as DNA: TGCGCCAGCGCTACAATGGGGGATACGCAGTATTTT. This rearrangement joins TRBV5-1 to TRBJ2-3; D remains unclear. The V gene lost 7 bases and the J gene lost 6 bases, with 12 bases spanning the gap. Germline CDR1 reads SGHRS; CDR2 reads YFSETQ. The CDR3 has 12 residues.